This entry describes one TCR beta chain. Its antigen remains unidentified. These data come from a study of T cells after posttransplantation cyclophosphamide. Sampled 1 year posttransplant, controls received myeloablative marrow transplants, methotrexate and a calcineurin inhibitor. Study results and limitations: TRB clonality was highly associated with recipient CMV seropositivity and reactivation. Later post-transplant blood repertoires were often dominated by donor CD8+ memory clones. TRB overlap between skin or GI tissue T cells and blood was limited.

The method was immunoSEQ multiplex PCR; TCRdb's version includes in-frame clones alone and lacks a portion of them. Of around 9,400 clones in the sample, about 90% are singletons; the top ten hold under 5%. This CDR3 has 14 residues. Germline V gives CDR1 SEHNR, CDR2 FQNEAQ (reference sequence). V shed 2 bases, J shed 11 bases, and the junction held 11 bases outside the gene matches. This sequence originates from a male patient in his fifties who received an allogeneic stem cell transplant from an unrelated donor, was CMV-positive, and had chronic GVHD only. Some of these T cells may belong to the graft donor. V gene TRBV7-9 combines with J gene TRBJ1-1, with 7 bases that match TRBD1. The input for sequencing was PBMCs, taken just over 440 days after allogeneic stem cell transplant with calcineurin inhibitor and methotrexate. The CDR3 reads CASSLISQGVVAFF. For the CDR3, the DNA is TGTGCCAGCAGCTTAATTTCGCAGGGGGTAGTTGCTTTCTTT.